These 26 T cell receptor beta chains were all obtained from the same sample, sequenced in a study of cytomegalovirus exposure and HLA in healthy donors. With 60 Vbeta and 13 Jbeta primers, the PCR was carried out. Profiling relied on immunoSEQ multiplex PCR, and the TCRdb table lists in-frame clones only, not all of them. The sample carries around 210,000 clones, about three quarters recorded once. The specimen was PBMCs. These receptors were taken from a boy aged 5-17 years in good health and CMV-seronegative.

This chain connects TRBV5-6 to TRBJ2-5, with 13 bases fitting TRBD2. The V gene end was trimmed by 3 bases and the J gene end by 4 bases; junction bases not matched to a gene: 9. CDR3 length: 17 amino acids. From germline, CDR1 is SGHDT and CDR2 YYEEEE. The CDR3: CASSSGLAGAYGETQYF. CDR3 nucleotides: TGTGCCAGCAGCTCCGGACTAGCGGGGGCTTATGGAGAGACCCAGTACTTC.

The chain couples TRBV6-6 to TRBJ1-4; D gene uncertain. CDR1 is MNHNY and CDR2 is SVGAGI in the germline V gene (reference sequence). With 5 bases removed from V and 6 bases from J, the gap between germline ends came to 13 bases. The CDR3 sequence is 14 residues long. CDR3 sequence reads: CASSVRRVDEKLFF. The CDR3 nucleotides read TGTGCCAGCAGTGTGCGGAGGGTCGATGAAAAACTGTTTTTT.

The chain links TRBV19 to TRBJ2-1; TRBD2 aligns across 11 bases. V gave up 8 bases and J gave up 4 bases; unmatched junction bases: 4. Per the germline V gene, CDR1 is LNHDA and CDR2 is SQIVND (reference sequence). The CDR3 is made up of 14 amino acids. CDR3 DNA: TGTGCCAGTTCACTAGCGGGGGTGTACAATGAGCAGTTCTTC. Translating gives CASSLAGVYNEQFF. Supplemented by reference TRBV19 and TRBJ2-1, the full variable domain reads DGGITQSPKYLFRKEGQNVTLSCEQNLNHDAMYWYRQDPGQGLRLIYYSQIVNDFQKGDIAEGYSVSREKKESFPLTVTSAQKNPTAFYLCASSLAGVYNEQFFGPGTRLTVL.

There are a few counts of this clone. This chain connects TRBV27 to TRBJ2-1, with 7 bases identical to TRBD2. Germline CDR1 is MNHEY and CDR2 is SMNVEV (reference sequence). The CDR3 is 15 amino acids. Trimming removed 2 bases from V and 0 bases from J; junction bases left unmatched: 1. CDR3 region: CASSLSGISYNEQFF. The CDR3 DNA sequence: TGTGCCAGCAGTTTAAGCGGGATCTCCTACAATGAGCAGTTCTTC.

The V and J genes are TRBV6-5 and TRBJ2-7, with TRBD2 identical over 9 bases. The germline CDR1 and CDR2 sequences are MNHEY and SVGAGI. The J segment lost 6 bases and the V segment lost 8 bases, leaving 14 bases of the junction unmatched. The CDR3 has 15 residues. CDR3 loop: CASGVLLAGPSEQYF. In DNA form, the CDR3 reads TGTGCCAGCGGGGTGTTACTAGCGGGTCCCAGCGAGCAGTACTTC.

This sequence joins TRBV11-3 and TRBJ2-6; 7 bases match TRBD1. The V gene's germline CDR1 is SGHNT and CDR2 YENEEA. The CDR3 consists of 15 residues. The junction had 4 bases not matched to a gene; V was cut back by 7 bases and J by 1 base. CDR3 amino acids: CASTGGSSGANVLTF. CDR3 bases: TGTGCCAGCACAGGGGGATCATCTGGGGCCAACGTCCTGACTTTC.

This clone was detected only a few times. Relative to the germline gene, one junction end is altered; a read error may explain this. The CDR3 DNA is TGCGCAAGCAAGGCGCTAGCGGGAGGGCCATACGAGCAGTACTTC. Protein: CASKALAGGPYEQYF. The chain joins TRBV4-1 to TRBJ2-7, with 12 bases matching TRBD2. Germline V gene sequence: CDR1 MGHRA, CDR2 YSYEKL. CDR3 length equals 15 residues.

V gene TRBV27 combines with J gene TRBJ2-2; D is possibly TRBD2 (5 bases). V shed 3 bases and J shed 7 bases, with 12 bases lying between them. CDR1 is MNHEY, CDR2 SMNVEV, per germline (reference sequence). The CDR3 extends over 14 amino acids. The CDR3 reads CASSLTQRGGELFF. In DNA, the CDR3 is TGTGCCAGCAGTTTGACACAACGGGGCGGGGAGCTGTTTTTT.

This clone was found a few times. The rearrangement uses TRBV27 and TRBJ2-3; 8 bases map to TRBD2. J lost 2 bases, V lost 4 bases, and 8 bases had no gene match. CDR3 length: 16 residues. CDR1 is MNHEY and CDR2 is SMNVEV in the germline V gene (reference sequence). CDR3 sequence reads: CASSSGGLGDTDTQYF. The CDR3 DNA is TGTGCCAGCAGTTCGGGGGGACTAGGTGACACAGATACGCAGTATTTT.

V gene TRBV5-1 combines with J gene TRBJ2-6, with TRBD1 matching over 7 bases. The J segment lost 4 bases and the V segment lost 0 bases, leaving 4 bases of the junction unmatched. The length of the CDR3 is 16 residues. Germline assignment: CDR1 SGHRS and CDR2 YFSETQ. The CDR3 nucleotides are TGCGCCAGCAGCTTGGCGACAGGGTTAGGGGCCAACGTCCTGACTTTC. This gives the protein CASSLATGLGANVLTF.

The chain carries TRBV27 and TRBJ1-1; 10 nucleotides align to TRBD1. V lost 2 bases to trimming and J lost 6 bases; unmatched junction nucleotides: 6. Looked up from germline, CDR1 is MNHEY and CDR2 is SMNVEV (reference sequence). This CDR3 comprises 15 residues. The CDR3 region has the DNA TGTGCCAGCAGTTTACAGACAGGGGGCGTCCCTGAAGCTTTCTTT. Encoded protein: CASSLQTGGVPEAFF.

The chain carries TRBV2 and TRBJ1-2; the match to TRBD1 covers 8 bases. CDR1 is SNHLY, CDR2 FYNNEI, per germline. V shed 6 bases and J 2 bases; nucleotides not matched to a gene: 5. This CDR3 region has 14 residues. The CDR3 DNA is TGTGCCAGCAGCGAGACAGGGGTCAACTATGGCTACACCTTC. Its translation is CASSETGVNYGYTF.

The chain is built from TRBV6-9 and TRBJ1-1; D call uncertain. CDR3 length: 16 residues. Germline values: CDR1 MNHGY, CDR2 SVAAGI. V gave up 2 bases and J gave up 4 bases, with 17 bases separating them. The CDR3 here is CASSYRRLVGLTEAFF. The CDR3 DNA is TGTGCCAGCAGTTATAGACGCCTGGTAGGACTCACTGAAGCTTTCTTT.

This chain uses TRBV5-1 with TRBJ1-5, with TRBD1 matching 8 bases. J was trimmed by 2 bases and V by 4 bases; bases with no gene match: 2. The CDR3 covers 14 residues. Germline V gives CDR1 SGHRS, CDR2 YFSETQ. CDR3 coding DNA: TGCGCCAGCAGCCCGGACAGGGGCAATCAGCCCCAGCATTTT. As protein: CASSPDRGNQPQHF.

The CDR3 sequence is CSVETWDRGNEQYF. In nucleotides, the CDR3 is TGCAGCGTTGAAACTTGGGACAGGGGAAACGAGCAGTACTTC. The rearrangement joins TRBV29-1 to TRBJ2-7; 10 bases agree with TRBD1. The CDR3 totals 14 residues. V was pared by 2 bases and J by 5 bases, with 6 bases of the junction left unmatched. The germline gives CDR1 SQVTM, CDR2 ANQGSEA.

This clone was picked up a small number of times. The junction departs from the called germline gene at one end, perhaps through a read error. The rearrangement links TRBV6-5 to TRBJ1-5; 9 positions agree with TRBD1. The CDR3 consists of 11 residues. The germline gives CDR1 MNHEY, CDR2 SVGAGI. The CDR3 loop reads CASGVGQGEYF. The CDR3 DNA is TGTGCCAGCGGCGTGGGACAGGGAGAGTATTTT.

The chain carries TRBV9 and TRBJ2-2; TRBD2 matches 7 bases. The germline V gene has CDR1 SGDLS and CDR2 YYNGEE. The J segment lost 4 bases and the V segment lost 0 bases, leaving 3 bases of the junction unmatched. The CDR3 has 15 residues. The CDR3 coding sequence is TGTGCCAGCAGCGTAGTTCCTAGCGGCACCGGGGAGCTGTTTTTT. As protein: CASSVVPSGTGELFF.

The chain's CDR3 is CASWMIGGNSPLHF. The CDR3 DNA sequence: TGTGCCAGCTGGATGATCGGGGGGAATTCACCCCTCCACTTT. The chain has TRBV27 and TRBJ1-6, with D tentatively TRBD1 (5 bases). CDR1 and CDR2 from the germline V gene are MNHEY and SMNVEV (reference sequence). The length of the CDR3 is 14 residues. V lost 8 bases and J lost 7, with 15 bases in between.

This clone occurred once. The chain employs TRBV9 and TRBJ1-3; D is perhaps TRBD1 (6 bases). CDR3 length: 14 amino acids. CDR1 SGDLS and CDR2 YYNGEE come from the germline V gene. V was pared by 2 bases and J by 2 bases, with 8 bases between. This chain's CDR3 is CASSVTGTGNTIYF. The CDR3 bases are TGTGCCAGCAGCGTCACAGGGACTGGAAACACCATATATTTT.

The rearrangement links TRBV7-9 to TRBJ1-1; weak D call: TRBD1 (5 bases). Germline values: CDR1 SEHNR, CDR2 FQNEAQ (reference sequence). The CDR3 length is 13 residues. V lost 1 base to trimming and J lost 3 bases, with 6 bases between them. CDR3 DNA sequence: TGTGCCAGCAGCTTAGGACAGTACACTGAAGCTTTCTTT. It specifies CASSLGQYTEAFF.

This sequence joins TRBV5-4 and TRBJ2-3, with TRBD2 matching over 8 bases. Germline CDR1 and CDR2: SGHNT and YYREEE (reference sequence). The CDR3 has 15 residues. Trimming removed 0 bases from V and 8 bases from J; junction bases left unmatched: 8. As DNA, the CDR3 is TGTGCCAGCAGCTTGGAAGGGACTAGAGGGGGTACGCAGTATTTT. This sequence encodes CASSLEGTRGGTQYF.

This sequence joins TRBV5-4 and TRBJ2-1, with 10 bases lining up with TRBD2. CDR1 and CDR2 from the germline V gene are SGHNT and YYREEE (reference sequence). The CDR3 is made up of 15 amino acids. With V trimmed by 3 bases and J by 4 bases, 4 bases remained unmatched. The DNA of the CDR3 is TGTGCCAGCAGCTCCGGGACTAGCGCATACAATGAGCAGTTCTTC. It encodes CASSSGTSAYNEQFF.

The chain employs TRBV6-6 and TRBJ1-4; no definite D call. Between the trimmed V and J ends, which lost 7 bases and 0 bases, there was a span of 9 bases. CDR3 length: 14 residues. Germline assignment: CDR1 MNHNY and CDR2 SVGAGI (reference sequence). The DNA for the CDR3 is TGTGCCAGCAACGAAGGAGCAACTAATGAAAAACTGTTTTTT. Amino acid sequence: CASNEGATNEKLFF.

The gene calls are TRBV9 and TRBJ1-2; TRBD1 matches 8 bases. The V gene's germline CDR1 is SGDLS and CDR2 YYNGEE. The CDR3 length is 17 residues. V lost 6 bases and J lost 5; bases outside the gene matches: 18. The DNA for the CDR3 is TGTGCCAGCAATCCCCTCTTTTCCTATCGACAGGGGTATGGCTACACCTTC. Its protein product is CASNPLFSYRQGYGYTF.

V is TRBV9 and J is TRBJ1-2; a possible D gene is TRBD1 (6 bases). CDR1 SGDLS and CDR2 YYNGEE come from the germline V gene. Between the trimmed V and J ends, which lost 5 bases and 4 bases, there was a span of 21 bases. CDR3 length equals 16 residues. Here the CDR3 DNA reads TGTGCCAGCAGAGAGGAGGAGGAGGACAGTGGCTATGGCTACACCTTC. Encoded protein: CASREEEEDSGYGYTF.

This clone was counted a few times. The chain links TRBV14 to TRBJ2-5, with D possibly being TRBD1 (6 bases). The assigned J gene may be wrong: the sequence end matches TRBJ2-7 better. The CDR3 sequence is 13 residues long. The V gene's germline CDR1 is SGHDN and CDR2 FVKESK. The CDR3 sequence is CASSRTDSYEQYF. For the CDR3, the DNA is TGTGCCAGCAGCCGGACAGATTCCTACGAGCAGTACTTC.